This is a list of T cell receptor beta chains from one sample in a study of cytomegalovirus exposure and HLA in healthy donors. The repertoire was sequenced with immunoSEQ multiplex PCR; TCRdb's copy has only in-frame clones and lacks some. The table lists about 130,000 clones, more than 80% of them singletons. Specimen: PBMCs. The source of these receptors is a man aged 30 to 45 in good health and CMV-seropositive. CDR3s include the opening cysteine and the closing phenylalanine or tryptophan. Fields, in order: J gene, clone size, D gene, V gene, CDR3 protein, CDR3 DNA. The D gene is left open where the match is weak. The listing skips clone size in some rows; elsewhere it reads once, few, many or a size class.

TRBJ2-7 - - TRBV6-1 CASTSSGHETYF TGTGCCAGCACCTCCTCGGGACACGAGACGTACTTC
TRBJ2-1 few TRBD2 TRBV5-1 CASSWGGASGGEIDEQFF TGCGCCAGCAGCTGGGGGGGGGCAAGCGGGGGTGAGATAGATGAGCAGTTCTTC
TRBJ2-3 - TRBD1 TRBV2 CASSQYPTGSLDTQYF TGTGCCAGCAGTCAATACCCGACAGGGAGCCTAGATACGCAGTATTTT
TRBJ2-2 few - TRBV6-1 CASSEAGDTGELFF TGTGCCAGCAGTGAAGCAGGGGACACCGGGGAGCTGTTTTTT
TRBJ2-2 once - TRBV9 CASSPRLVTGELFF TGTGCCAGCAGCCCACGGTTAGTAACCGGGGAGCTGTTTTTT
TRBJ1-1 - - TRBV4-1 CASSRTPGQNTEAFF TGCGCCAGCAGCCGAACTCCGGGACAGAACACTGAAGCTTTCTTT
TRBJ1-1 - TRBD1 TRBV7-6 CASSLLQGSWAFF TGTGCCAGCAGCTTATTACAGGGGTCCTGGGCTTTCTTT
TRBJ2-3 - TRBD2 TRBV7-7 CASSPYTSGAVASTDTQYF TGTGCCAGCAGCCCCTATACTAGCGGGGCCGTTGCGAGCACAGATACGCAGTATTTT
TRBJ2-2 - TRBD1 TRBV10-1 CASQPGQATPGELFF TGCGCCAGTCAACCGGGACAGGCTACTCCCGGGGAGCTGTTTTTT
TRBJ2-7 - TRBD1 TRBV28 CASSFPTGSMHAYEQYF TGTGCCAGCAGTTTCCCGACAGGGAGCATGCATGCTTACGAGCAGTACTTC
TRBJ2-5 - TRBD2 TRBV7-3 CASSTSGLKTQYF TGTGCCAGCTCTACTAGCGGACTGAAGACCCAGTACTTC
TRBJ2-1 - TRBD2 TRBV29-1 CSVVLTGGDNEQFF TGCAGCGTTGTTCTAACGGGGGGGGACAATGAGCAGTTCTTC
TRBJ1-2 - - TRBV10-1 CASSERPPQPRDYGYTF TGCGCCAGCAGTGAGAGACCCCCACAACCGAGGGACTATGGCTACACCTTC
TRBJ2-2 - - TRBV6-5 CASSYRQDTGELFF TGTGCCAGCAGTTACCGGCAGGACACCGGGGAGCTGTTTTTT
TRBJ2-1 - TRBD2 TRBV10-1 CASSERSGGNEQFF TGCGCCAGCAGTGAGCGTAGCGGGGGTAATGAGCAGTTCTTC
TRBJ2-5 - - TRBV14 CASSPSSGVGETQYF TGTGCCAGCAGCCCCTCATCAGGGGTAGGGGAGACCCAGTACTTC
TRBJ2-7 - TRBD1 TRBV25-1 CASSPATGGLYEQYF TGTGCCAGCAGTCCGGCGACAGGGGGCTTATACGAGCAGTACTTC
TRBJ1-1 - TRBD1 TRBV4-2 CASSPGGTEAFF TGTGCCAGCTCCCCAGGGGGCACTGAAGCTTTCTTT
TRBJ1-2 - - TRBV2 CASHQGNGYGYTF TGTGCCAGCCACCAGGGGAATGGGTATGGCTACACCTTC
TRBJ2-7 - TRBD1 TRBV5-5 CASSRRDSNYEQYF TGTGCCAGCAGCCGCAGGGACAGCAACTACGAGCAGTACTTC
TRBJ2-2 once TRBD2 TRBV10-2 CASRRGLAGPNTGELFF TGCGCCAGCAGGAGGGGACTAGCGGGGCCTAACACCGGGGAGCTGTTTTTT
TRBJ1-1 - - TRBV6-1 CASSDLAGMNTEAFF TGTGCCAGCAGTGATCTGGCAGGAATGAACACTGAAGCTTTCTTT
TRBJ2-1 - - TRBV28 CASREGFIDEQFF TGTGCCAGCAGGGAGGGGTTTATCGATGAGCAGTTCTTC
TRBJ2-7 - TRBD2 TRBV19 CASSLREGPSYEQYF TGTGCCAGTAGTCTCAGGGAGGGACCGTCCTACGAGCAGTACTTC
TRBJ1-6 - - TRBV9 CASSVQGNSPLHF TGTGCCAGCAGCGTTCAGGGAAATTCACCCCTCCACTTT
TRBJ1-1 - - TRBV5-1 CASSLGRGNTEAFF TGCGCCAGCAGCTTAGGCAGAGGCAACACTGAAGCTTTCTTT
TRBJ2-5 - TRBD2 TRBV6-5 CASRIAGEETQYF TGTGCCAGCAGAATAGCGGGAGAAGAGACCCAGTACTTC
TRBJ2-3 - - TRBV6-1 CASSDTVTQYF TGTGCCAGCAGTGATACGGTTACGCAGTATTTT
TRBJ2-2 - TRBD1 TRBV10-3 CAISVQDRGNTGELFF TGTGCCATCAGTGTTCAGGACAGGGGGAACACCGGGGAGCTGTTTTTT
TRBJ1-6 few - TRBV6-1 CASSELSGQGNSPLHF TGTGCCAGCAGTGAATTGTCAGGCCAGGGTAATTCACCCCTCCACTTT
TRBJ2-2 - - TRBV7-6 CASSFGNTGELFF TGTGCCAGCAGCTTCGGTAACACCGGGGAGCTGTTTTTT
TRBJ1-3 - - TRBV5-5 CASSLERVSGNTIYF TGTGCCAGCAGCTTGGAACGGGTCTCTGGAAACACCATATATTTT
TRBJ1-2 - - TRBV4-2 CASSQDGRVSYGYTF TGTGCCAGCAGCCAAGACGGCAGGGTATCCTATGGCTACACCTTC
TRBJ1-5 - TRBD1 TRBV19 CASSMGQNSNQPQHF TGTGCCAGTAGTATGGGACAGAATAGCAATCAGCCCCAGCATTTT
TRBJ2-5 - - TRBV4-1 CASSPREDSLETQYF TGCGCCAGCAGCCCAAGAGAAGACAGCCTTGAGACCCAGTACTTC
TRBJ2-7 - - TRBV6-1 CASSEERTLNYEQYF TGTGCCAGCAGTGAAGAACGCACCCTAAACTACGAGCAGTACTTC
TRBJ1-1 - - TRBV28 CASSLGRGEAFF TGTGCCAGCAGTTTAGGGAGGGGTGAAGCTTTCTTT
TRBJ1-2 - TRBD1 TRBV2 CASRPTGDYGYTF TGTGCCAGCAGACCCACAGGGGACTATGGCTACACCTTC
TRBJ1-5 few - TRBV2 CASIRQRNQPQHF TGTGCCAGCATTCGACAGCGCAATCAGCCCCAGCATTTT
TRBJ2-3 - TRBD1 TRBV10-3 CAIRGTANTDTQYF TGTGCCATCAGGGGGACAGCTAACACAGATACGCAGTATTTT
TRBJ2-7 - - TRBV7-8 CASSQQGGNYEQYF TGTGCCAGCAGCCAACAGGGGGGGAACTACGAGCAGTACTTC
TRBJ1-1 - TRBD1 TRBV7-3 CASSLAPSGGTEAFF TGTGCCAGCAGCTTGGCTCCCTCAGGGGGCACTGAAGCTTTCTTT
TRBJ1-1 - TRBD1 TRBV6-5 CASTRTGGMNTEAFF TGTGCCAGCACCAGGACAGGGGGCATGAACACTGAAGCTTTCTTT
TRBJ1-5 - - TRBV6-5 CASSPRGGYQPQHF TGTGCCAGCAGTCCCCGGGGAGGTTATCAGCCCCAGCATTTT
TRBJ2-7 - - TRBV7-8 CASSLDRYYEQYF TGTGCCAGCAGCTTAGACAGATATTACGAACAGTACTTC
TRBJ2-7 once - TRBV7-8 CASSLVWSYEQYF TGTGCCAGCAGCTTAGTTTGGAGCTACGAGCAGTACTTC
TRBJ1-6 - TRBD1 TRBV6-5 CASSRSGTGVTVLHF TGTGCCAGCAGTCGCTCCGGGACAGGGGTTACTGTCCTCCACTTT
TRBJ2-7 - - TRBV7-9 CASSSWGSGNEQYF TGTGCCAGCAGCTCGTGGGGCTCTGGGAACGAGCAGTACTTC
TRBJ1-3 - - TRBV6-1 CASSTGGFAYTIYF TGTGCCAGCAGTACCGGAGGGTTTGCGTACACCATATATTTT
TRBJ2-1 - TRBD2 TRBV6-5 CASSPQRGGSNEQFF TGTGCCAGCAGCCCCCAGCGGGGGGGGAGTAATGAGCAGTTCTTC
TRBJ2-5 - - TRBV6-5 CASSVPLGTQYF TGTGCCAGCAGTGTCCCCCTAGGGACCCAGTACTTC
TRBJ1-3 - - TRBV11-2 CASSPSIRNTIYF TGTGCCAGCAGCCCGAGTATTAGAAACACCATATATTTT
TRBJ1-2 - - TRBV5-1 CASSLFQGPLYGYTF TGCGCCAGCAGCTTGTTTCAGGGCCCTCTCTATGGCTACACCTTC
TRBJ2-5 - - TRBV14 CASSQRRGMGETQYF TGTGCCAGCAGCCAGCGCCGGGGTATGGGAGAGACCCAGTACTTC
TRBJ1-1 few TRBD1 TRBV27 CASTSGTGLESYTEAFF TGTGCCAGCACTTCCGGGACAGGTTTGGAATCGTACACTGAAGCTTTCTTT
TRBJ1-1 few - TRBV6-5 CASRESGPDRKAFF TGTGCCAGCAGAGAATCAGGGCCCGATCGGAAAGCTTTCTTT
TRBJ1-3 - TRBD1 TRBV15 CATSRGGQGAPGNTIYF TGTGCCACCAGCAGAGGAGGACAGGGGGCCCCTGGAAACACCATATATTTT
TRBJ2-7 - TRBD1 TRBV27 CASSPQGLGEPIGYEQYF TGTGCCAGCAGCCCACAGGGGTTGGGGGAACCGATTGGCTACGAGCAGTACTTC
TRBJ1-4 few - TRBV10-1 CASSDQGWEKLFF TGCGCCAGCAGTGATCAGGGTTGGGAAAAACTGTTTTTT
TRBJ1-6 - TRBD1 TRBV4-1 CASSNRQGRTPLHF TGCGCCAGCAGCAATCGACAGGGGAGGACACCCCTCCACTTT